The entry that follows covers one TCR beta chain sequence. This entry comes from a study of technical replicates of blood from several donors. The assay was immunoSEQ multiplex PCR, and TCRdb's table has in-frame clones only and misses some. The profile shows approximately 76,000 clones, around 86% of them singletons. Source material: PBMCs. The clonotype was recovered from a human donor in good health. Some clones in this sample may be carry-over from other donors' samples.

Written as DNA, the CDR3 is TGTGCCAGCAGTGAAACTGGTGACAATGAGCAGTTCTTC. Translating gives CASSETGDNEQFF. This chain uses TRBV2 with TRBJ2-1; no clear D gene. Trimming stripped 2 bases from V and 5 bases from J, with 7 bases between. The CDR3 sequence is 13 residues long. The germline gives CDR1 SNHLY, CDR2 FYNNEI. Full variable domain (remainder filled in from reference TRBV2 and TRBJ2-1): EPEVTQTPSHQVTQMGQEVILRCVPISNHLYFYWYRQILGQKVEFLVSFYNNEISEKSEIFDDQFSVERPDGSNFTLKIRSTKLEDSAMYFCASSETGDNEQFFGPGTRLTVL.